The 18 T cell receptor beta chains presented below share a single source sample, sequenced in a study of cytomegalovirus exposure and HLA in healthy donors. Both 60 Vbeta primers and 13 Jbeta primers went into the PCR. TCRdb's copy holds only in-frame clones and misses some; the assay was immunoSEQ multiplex PCR. Altogether 65,000 or so clones are present, about 72% being singletons, with the ten largest covering under 3%. Sequenced input: PBMCs. The receptors stem from a girl aged 10 to 17 in good health and CMV-seropositive.

Details on this clone: A junction boundary mismatches the germline segment, possibly from a read error. V gene TRBV29-1 combines with J gene TRBJ2-1; 10 nucleotides align to TRBD2. Germline assignment: CDR1 SQVTM and CDR2 ANQGSEA. This CDR3 has 17 residues. CDR3 protein: CSVMGLAQIRGANEQLF. The CDR3 bases are TGCAGCGTCATGGGACTAGCGCAAATCAGAGGAGCCAATGAGCAGCTCTTC.

The rearrangement links TRBV9 to TRBJ2-7, with a weak D call TRBD1 (6 bases). Germline lookup yields CDR1 SGDLS and CDR2 YYNGEE. This CDR3 is 15 amino acids long. Trimming took off 4 bases at V and 4 bases at J, with 18 bases between the two ends. The CDR3 coding sequence is TGTGCCAGCAGCCCCCGACAGGAGTCGGGTTACGAGCAGTACTTC. Its translation: CASSPRQESGYEQYF.

V is TRBV7-8 and J is TRBJ1-5; the match to TRBD1 covers 10 bases. With 5 bases clipped from V and 8 bases from J, the junction kept 12 bases outside the gene matches. Germline CDR1 and CDR2: SGHVS and FQNEAQ. This CDR3 is built from 16 residues. The CDR3 region has the DNA TGTGCCAGCAGCGGCCGGGACAGGGGAATGGCGGAGCCCCAGCATTTT. This gives the protein CASSGRDRGMAEPQHF.

This clone was recorded only once. The chain uses TRBV10-3 and TRBJ1-1; weak D call: TRBD1 (5 bases). This CDR3 has 13 amino acids. In germline, CDR1 is ENHRY, CDR2 SYGVKD. V was clipped by 8 bases and J by 0 bases, with 10 bases between them. CDR3 residues: CAIQTAMNTEAFF. The CDR3 DNA reads as TGTGCCATCCAGACAGCCATGAACACTGAAGCTTTCTTT.

This clone has only a few counts. The chain recombines TRBV28 with TRBJ1-4, with 9 bases identical to TRBD1. Per the germline V gene, CDR1 is MDHEN and CDR2 is SYDVKM. This CDR3 has 20 residues. The V and J ends lost 6 bases and 3 bases, in that order; junction bases with no gene match: 20. The CDR3 loop is CASSQYWGQGGGGANEKLFF. The CDR3, as DNA: TGTGCCAGCAGCCAATATTGGGGACAGGGAGGGGGAGGGGCTAATGAAAAACTGTTTTTT. The whole variable domain, filled in from reference TRBV28 and TRBJ1-4, reads DVKVTQSSRYLVKRTGEKVFLECVQDMDHENMFWYRQDPGLGLRLIYFSYDVKMKEKGDIPEGYSVSREKKERFSLILESASTNQTSMYLCASSQYWGQGGGGANEKLFFGSGTQLSVL.

This clone was counted a few times. The chain combines TRBV7-6 with TRBJ1-2; 12 bases align to TRBD1. The V gene's germline CDR1 is SGHVS and CDR2 FNYEAQ. The length of the CDR3 is 14 residues. After removal of 5 bases from V and 6 bases from J, the junction contained 4 bases not matched to a gene. DNA of the CDR3: TGTGCCAGCAGCCCCGGGACAGGGGGCAATGGCTACACCTTC. This encodes CASSPGTGGNGYTF.

This clone was observed a single time. The chain carries TRBV7-2 and TRBJ2-7; 8 bases fit TRBD2. Germline trimming cut 5 bases from V and 6 bases from J; bases unmatched to any gene: 12. Germline V gene sequence: CDR1 SGHTA, CDR2 FQGNSA. The CDR3 extends over 15 amino acids. DNA of the CDR3: TGTGCCAGCAGCCTAGATACAGCGGGAGTTCGCGAGCAGTACTTC. It translates to CASSLDTAGVREQYF.

This chain joins TRBV6-4 and TRBJ1-5; no reliable D call. Germline CDR1 is MRHNA and CDR2 is SNTAGT. The CDR3 runs 14 residues. The V and J ends lost 6 bases and 2 bases respectively, with 11 bases between them. The CDR3 protein is CASRYEGGNQPQHF. CDR3 sequence (DNA): TGTGCCAGCAGGTATGAGGGTGGCAATCAGCCCCAGCATTTT.

This clone has just a few counts. The chain carries TRBV18 and TRBJ2-7, with D perhaps matching TRBD2 (6 bases). This CDR3 is built from 12 residues. Germline values: CDR1 KGHSH, CDR2 LQKENI. V shed 2 bases and J shed 12 bases, with 14 bases lying between them. The CDR3 spells CASSPMRGPGYF. DNA for the CDR3: TGTGCCAGCTCACCAATGCGGGGCCCCGGGTACTTC.

The chain links TRBV6-1 to TRBJ1-4; TRBD1 matches 8 bases. CDR3 length equals 15 residues. Trimming took 2 bases from V and 7 from J; bases not matched to a gene: 6. The germline gives CDR1 MNHNS, CDR2 SASEGT. The CDR3 here is CASSEPGQALEKLFF. In DNA form, the CDR3 reads TGTGCCAGCAGTGAACCGGGACAGGCGCTTGAAAAACTGTTTTTT.

The V call is TRBV29-1, the J call TRBJ2-3; 7 bases align to TRBD1. The CDR3 has 14 amino acids. Per the germline V gene, CDR1 is SQVTM and CDR2 is ANQGSEA. With 5 bases clipped from V and 2 bases from J, the junction kept 7 bases outside the gene matches. DNA of the CDR3: TGCAGCGTTCCGGGACAGATAAACACAGATACGCAGTATTTT. Its translation is CSVPGQINTDTQYF.

The V call is TRBV7-6, the J call TRBJ2-2, with D maybe TRBD2 (6 bases). The CDR3 totals 16 residues. The germline CDR1 and CDR2 sequences are SGHVS and FNYEAQ. V shed 2 bases and J shed 6 bases, with 16 bases lying between them. In DNA, the CDR3 is TGTGCCAGCAGCTTAACGTCCGGGACTCCCGCCGGGGAGCTGTTTTTT. As protein: CASSLTSGTPAGELFF.

This chain uses TRBV28 with TRBJ2-3; D might be TRBD1 (6 bases). The CDR3 is made up of 15 amino acids. Germline CDR1 and CDR2: MDHEN and SYDVKM. Trimming removed 2 bases at V and 4 bases at J, with 13 bases between. This CDR3 is CASSLREGGPDTQYF. CDR3 DNA: TGTGCCAGCAGTTTAAGGGAAGGGGGACCAGATACGCAGTATTTT.

The chain joins TRBV6-4 to TRBJ1-2; 7 bases are shared with TRBD1. The V gene's germline CDR1 is MRHNA and CDR2 SNTAGT. This CDR3 comprises 13 residues. V shed 5 bases and J 8 bases; nucleotides not matched to a gene: 8. This chain's CDR3 is CASSLTGAGGYTF. CDR3 in DNA: TGTGCCAGCAGTCTTACAGGGGCAGGAGGCTACACCTTC.

This sequence joins TRBV6-5 and TRBJ2-7; 7 positions agree with TRBD2. CDR3 length: 15 amino acids. Trimming cost V 2 bases and J 6 bases; bases outside gene matches: 10. Germline V lookup: CDR1 MNHEY, CDR2 SVGAGI. CDR3 DNA: TGTGCCAGCAGTTACAATGGGAGTCCGGGGGGCGAGCAGTACTTC. Protein: CASSYNGSPGGEQYF.

The rearrangement joins TRBV10-2 to TRBJ2-7; unclear D gene. Deletions cut 7 bases from V and 4 bases from J, with 20 bases between. This CDR3 is 15 amino acids long. Germline V gene data show CDR1 as WSHSY and CDR2 as SAAADI. CDR3 residues: CASKSSAAYGYEQYF. CDR3 nucleotide sequence: TGCGCCAGCAAGAGTTCGGCGGCTTACGGATACGAGCAGTACTTC.

Here the CDR3 reads CASTQTRPNYGYTF. The DNA of the CDR3 is TGTGCCAGCACCCAGACAAGACCTAACTATGGCTACACCTTC. The chain links TRBV6-1 to TRBJ1-2; D uncertain. V was trimmed by 7 bases and J by 0 bases, leaving 12 bases between them. Germline-derived CDR1 and CDR2 are MNHNS and SASEGT. This CDR3 has 14 residues.

V and J are TRBV18 and TRBJ1-1, with TRBD1 matching over 7 bases. The CDR3 covers 15 residues. The germline CDR1 and CDR2 sequences are KGHSH and LQKENI. Trimming at V came to 3 bases and at J to 2 bases, leaving 6 bases not matched to a gene. CDR3 in amino acids: CASSPRDRANTEAFF. CDR3 DNA: TGTGCCAGCTCACCCCGGGACAGAGCCAACACTGAAGCTTTCTTT.